This T cell receptor (beta chain) was sequenced during a study of T-cell reconstitution after alpha-beta-depleted transplantation in children (dated by TCRdb to about 2016). Turning to the overall study: The study quantitatively tracked T-cell immune reconstitution after TCRalphabeta/CD19-depleted allogeneic hematopoietic cell transplantation in children using TCR repertoire profiling. The study at large found these results: The frequencies of hyperexpanded clones fell over the following months, and after one year, T-cell counts and TCRbeta diversity were mostly attributed to newly produced T cells. The apparently early alphabetaT-cell count recovery about two months after transplant was reportedly dependent on only several hundred rapidly expanded clones derived from non-depleted graft cells. In some patients, the high TCRbeta diversity seen at day 60 was put down to recipient T cells and intrathymic progenitors that had survived conditioning.

At least ten counts were recorded for this clonotype. Its antigen has not been determined. The record has no base qualities; no much larger clone is one base away. Libraries were constructed by PCR. Sequencer: Illumina HiSeq 2500. TCR libraries were prepared with molecular barcoding, using unique molecular identifiers to normalize TCRbeta repertoire quantification. TCRdb handled the public reads itself, with Q25 trimming in fastp and clone calling in MiXCR, and kept productive beta chains. Rows matching on CDR3 protein sequence are summarized as one entry with the most common DNA and genes. For this sample the table gives over 200,000 distinct CDR3 sequences, of which approximately 10% were detected only once. The ten largest clones add up to approximately 30% of the sample. The sample's treatment or condition label, decoded: allogeneic hematopoietic cell transplantation with graft depleted of TCRalphabeta T cells and CD19 B cells. The children who served as transplant recipients had been given grafts of TCRalphabeta/CD19-depleted allogeneic hematopoietic cells.

The sequencing here drew on PBMCs, taken before TCRalphabeta/CD19-depleted stem cell transplant. The source is a child less than two years old with acute myeloid leukemia, due to receive a stem cell transplant.

The DNA sequence follows: TGTGCCAGCAGTTCCCCGGGACAGGGGAGGTACGAGCAGTACTTC. It translates as CASSSPGQGRYEQYF. The V gene is TRBV28 and the J gene is TRBJ2-7, with 10 bases in between that match TRBD1. The CDR3, from cysteine to phenylalanine, totals 15 residues. The only DNA kept is the CDR3, 45 bases in frame from the first base. Here V drops 4 bases and J drops 4 bases, and the junction holds 7 bases not matched to any gene. Reading the germline V gene gives CDR1 MDHEN and CDR2 SYDVKM. This CDR3, with the reference TRBV28 and TRBJ2-7 proteins standing in past its ends, gives the full variable domain DVKVTQSSRYLVKRTGEKVFLECVQDMDHENMFWYRQDPGLGLRLIYFSYDVKMKEKGDIPEGYSVSREKKERFSLILESASTNQTSMYLCASSSPGQGRYEQYFGPGTRLTVT.